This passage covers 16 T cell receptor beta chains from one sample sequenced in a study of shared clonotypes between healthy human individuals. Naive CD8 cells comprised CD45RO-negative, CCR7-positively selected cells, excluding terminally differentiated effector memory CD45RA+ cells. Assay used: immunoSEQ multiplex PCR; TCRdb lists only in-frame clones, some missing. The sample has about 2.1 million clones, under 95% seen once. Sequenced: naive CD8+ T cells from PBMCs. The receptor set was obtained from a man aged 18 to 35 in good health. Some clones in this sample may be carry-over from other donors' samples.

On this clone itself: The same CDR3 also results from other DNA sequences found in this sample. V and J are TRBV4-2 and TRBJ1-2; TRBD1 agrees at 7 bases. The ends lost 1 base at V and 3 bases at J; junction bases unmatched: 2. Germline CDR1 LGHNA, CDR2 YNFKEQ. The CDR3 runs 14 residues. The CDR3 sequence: CASSQVGTDYGYTF. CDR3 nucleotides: TGTGCCAGCAGCCAAGTTGGGACAGACTATGGCTACACCTTC.

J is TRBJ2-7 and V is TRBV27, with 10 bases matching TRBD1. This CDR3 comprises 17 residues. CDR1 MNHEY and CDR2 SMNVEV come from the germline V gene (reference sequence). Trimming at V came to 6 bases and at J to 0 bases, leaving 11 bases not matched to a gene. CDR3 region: CASSEKDRGISSYEQYF. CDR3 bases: TGTGCCAGCAGCGAGAAGGACAGGGGGATAAGCTCCTACGAGCAGTACTTC.

CDR3 residues: CASSLWSSTGRTAFF. The CDR3 nucleotides read TGTGCCAGCAGCTTATGGTCGTCGACAGGGCGCACAGCTTTCTTT. This chain joins TRBV7-9 and TRBJ1-1, with 7 bases fitting TRBD1. The CDR3 consists of 15 residues. With 2 bases clipped from V and 10 bases from J, the junction kept 13 bases outside the gene matches. Germline CDR1 and CDR2: SEHNR and FQNEAQ (reference sequence).

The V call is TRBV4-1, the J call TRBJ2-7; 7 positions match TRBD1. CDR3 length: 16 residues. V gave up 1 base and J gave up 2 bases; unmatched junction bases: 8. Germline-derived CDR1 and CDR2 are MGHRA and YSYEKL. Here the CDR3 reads CASSQGRQGWTYEQYF. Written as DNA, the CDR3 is TGCGCCAGCAGCCAAGGGAGACAGGGTTGGACCTACGAGCAGTACTTC.

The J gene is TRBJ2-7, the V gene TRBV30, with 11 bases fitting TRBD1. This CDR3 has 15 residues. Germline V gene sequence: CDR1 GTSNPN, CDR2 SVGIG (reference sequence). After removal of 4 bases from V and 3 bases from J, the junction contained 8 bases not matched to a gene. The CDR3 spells CAWNPAGQGGYEQYF. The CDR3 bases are TGTGCCTGGAACCCCGCGGGACAGGGGGGCTACGAGCAGTACTTC.

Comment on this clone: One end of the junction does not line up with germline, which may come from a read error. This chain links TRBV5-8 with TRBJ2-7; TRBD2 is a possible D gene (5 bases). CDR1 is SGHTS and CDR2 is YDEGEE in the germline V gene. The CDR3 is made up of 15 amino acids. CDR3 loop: CASSLGLAPSHEQYF. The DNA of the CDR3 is TGTGCCAGCAGCTTGGGGCTAGCCCCCTCCCACGAGCAGTACTTC.

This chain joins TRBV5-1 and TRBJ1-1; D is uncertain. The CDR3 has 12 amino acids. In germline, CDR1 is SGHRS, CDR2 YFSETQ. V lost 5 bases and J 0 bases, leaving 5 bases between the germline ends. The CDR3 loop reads CASRLLNTEAFF. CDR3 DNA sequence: TGCGCCAGCAGGCTCTTGAACACTGAAGCTTTCTTT.

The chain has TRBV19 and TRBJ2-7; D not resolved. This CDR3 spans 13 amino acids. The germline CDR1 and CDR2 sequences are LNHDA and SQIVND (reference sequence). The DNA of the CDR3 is TGTGCTAACAGAACCACCGAACCCTACGAGCAGTACTTC. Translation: CANRTTEPYEQYF.

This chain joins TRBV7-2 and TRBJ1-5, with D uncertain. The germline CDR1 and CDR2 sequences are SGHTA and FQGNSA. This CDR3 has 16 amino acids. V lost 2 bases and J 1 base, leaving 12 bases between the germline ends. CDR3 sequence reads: CASSLSYSLSNQPQHF. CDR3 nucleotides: TGTGCCAGCAGCTTATCTTACAGCCTCAGCAATCAGCCCCAGCATTTT.

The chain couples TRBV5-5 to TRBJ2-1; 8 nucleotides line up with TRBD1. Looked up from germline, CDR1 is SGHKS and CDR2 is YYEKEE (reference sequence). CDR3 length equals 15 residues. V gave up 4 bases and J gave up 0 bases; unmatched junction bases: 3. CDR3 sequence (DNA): TGTGCCAGCAGCCACGACAGGGGCTCCTACAATGAGCAGTTCTTC. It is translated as CASSHDRGSYNEQFF.

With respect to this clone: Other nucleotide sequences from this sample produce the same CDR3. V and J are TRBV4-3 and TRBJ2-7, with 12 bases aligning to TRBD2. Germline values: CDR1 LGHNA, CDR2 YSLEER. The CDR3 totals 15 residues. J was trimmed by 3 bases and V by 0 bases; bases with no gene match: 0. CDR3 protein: CASSQELAGGYEQYF. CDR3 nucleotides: TGCGCCAGCAGCCAAGAACTAGCGGGAGGCTACGAGCAGTACTTC.

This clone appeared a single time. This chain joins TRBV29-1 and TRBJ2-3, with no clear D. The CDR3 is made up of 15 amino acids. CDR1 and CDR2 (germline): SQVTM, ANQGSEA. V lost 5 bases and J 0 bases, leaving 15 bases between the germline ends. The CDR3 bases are TGCAGCGTTTTCGCAGGTGAAACTAGCACAGATACGCAGTATTTT. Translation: CSVFAGETSTDTQYF.

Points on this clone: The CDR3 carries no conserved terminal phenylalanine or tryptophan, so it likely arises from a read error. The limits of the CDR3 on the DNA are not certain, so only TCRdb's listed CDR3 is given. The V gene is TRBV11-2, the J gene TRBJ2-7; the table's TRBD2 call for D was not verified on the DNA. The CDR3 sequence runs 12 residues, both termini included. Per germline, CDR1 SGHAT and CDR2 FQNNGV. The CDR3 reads CASSLDPLRLSL.

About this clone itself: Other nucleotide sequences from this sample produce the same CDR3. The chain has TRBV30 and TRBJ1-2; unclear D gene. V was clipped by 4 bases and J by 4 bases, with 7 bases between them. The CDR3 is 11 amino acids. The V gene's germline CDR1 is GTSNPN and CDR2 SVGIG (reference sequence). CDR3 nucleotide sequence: TGTGCCTGGACCGGCGGCTATGGCTACACCTTC. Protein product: CAWTGGYGYTF.

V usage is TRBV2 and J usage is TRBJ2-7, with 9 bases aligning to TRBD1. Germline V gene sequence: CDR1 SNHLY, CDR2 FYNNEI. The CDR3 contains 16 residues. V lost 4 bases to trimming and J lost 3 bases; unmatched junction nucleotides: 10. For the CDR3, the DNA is TGTGCCAGCAGTGCGTCTCGGGACAGGGTTCTCTACGAGCAGTACTTC. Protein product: CASSASRDRVLYEQYF. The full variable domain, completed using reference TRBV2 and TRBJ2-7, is EPEVTQTPSHQVTQMGQEVILRCVPISNHLYFYWYRQILGQKVEFLVSFYNNEISEKSEIFDDQFSVERPDGSNFTLKIRSTKLEDSAMYFCASSASRDRVLYEQYFGPGTRLTVT.

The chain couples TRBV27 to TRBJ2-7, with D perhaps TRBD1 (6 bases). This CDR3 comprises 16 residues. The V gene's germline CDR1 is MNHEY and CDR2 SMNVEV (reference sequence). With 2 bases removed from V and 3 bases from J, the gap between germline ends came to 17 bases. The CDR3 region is CASSLRTAGRDYEQYF. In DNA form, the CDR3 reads TGTGCCAGCAGTTTACGGACAGCAGGTAGGGACTACGAGCAGTACTTC.